A single sample gave rise to the 5 T cell receptor beta chains below, sequenced in a study of cytomegalovirus exposure and HLA in healthy donors. Primers for the PCR totalled 60 Vbeta and 13 Jbeta. The method was immunoSEQ multiplex PCR; TCRdb's version includes in-frame clones alone and lacks a portion of them. Seen here are 150,000 to 250,000 clones, 75% to 90% observed once, and the top ten hold over 5%. The source material was PBMCs. The receptors originated from a woman aged 45 to 65 in good health and CMV-seropositive.

This sequence joins TRBV27 and TRBJ2-5; 8 bases fit TRBD2. CDR3 length: 15 residues. Germline CDR1 is MNHEY and CDR2 is SMNVEV (reference sequence). Germline trimming cut 5 bases from V and 8 bases from J; bases unmatched to any gene: 13. The CDR3 region is CASSPITGGTITQYF. Here the CDR3 DNA reads TGTGCCAGCAGTCCTATCACGGGGGGGACGATAACCCAGTACTTC.

V usage is TRBV6-5 and J usage is TRBJ2-5; tentatively, D is TRBD2 (6 bases). CDR3 length: 13 amino acids. Germline CDR1 reads MNHEY; CDR2 reads SVGAGI. The V gene lost 6 bases and the J gene lost 3 bases, with 11 bases spanning the gap. CDR3 sequence (DNA): TGTGCCAGCAGAGCCCGGGAGAAAGAGACCCAGTACTTC. It translates to CASRAREKETQYF.

This rearrangement joins TRBV4-1 to TRBJ2-5, with TRBD2 identical over 7 bases. J was trimmed by 2 bases and V by 1 base; bases with no gene match: 10. The length of the CDR3 is 17 residues. Germline lookup yields CDR1 MGHRA and CDR2 YSYEKL. CDR3 DNA sequence: TGCGCCAGCAGCCAAGGTGCACTAGCGCGCCAGCAAGAGACCCAGTACTTC. Protein product: CASSQGALARQQETQYF.

V and J are TRBV7-2 and TRBJ2-5; D is possibly TRBD2 (6 bases). V lost 5 bases and J lost 9, with 16 bases in between. The CDR3 covers 13 residues. Germline V gene lookup returns CDR1 SGHTA and CDR2 FQGNSA. CDR3 protein: CASSDPGLGSQYF. Here the CDR3 DNA reads TGTGCCAGCAGCGATCCGGGACTTGGTTCCCAGTACTTC.

The rearrangement links TRBV6-6 to TRBJ2-2; D possibly corresponds to TRBD1 (5 bases). Germline V gives CDR1 MNHNY, CDR2 SVGAGI (reference sequence). Between the trimmed V and J ends, which lost 2 bases and 7 bases, there was a span of 8 bases. CDR3 length equals 13 residues. This CDR3 is CASSYQGIGELFF. The DNA of the CDR3 is TGTGCCAGCAGTTACCAGGGTATCGGGGAGCTGTTTTTT.